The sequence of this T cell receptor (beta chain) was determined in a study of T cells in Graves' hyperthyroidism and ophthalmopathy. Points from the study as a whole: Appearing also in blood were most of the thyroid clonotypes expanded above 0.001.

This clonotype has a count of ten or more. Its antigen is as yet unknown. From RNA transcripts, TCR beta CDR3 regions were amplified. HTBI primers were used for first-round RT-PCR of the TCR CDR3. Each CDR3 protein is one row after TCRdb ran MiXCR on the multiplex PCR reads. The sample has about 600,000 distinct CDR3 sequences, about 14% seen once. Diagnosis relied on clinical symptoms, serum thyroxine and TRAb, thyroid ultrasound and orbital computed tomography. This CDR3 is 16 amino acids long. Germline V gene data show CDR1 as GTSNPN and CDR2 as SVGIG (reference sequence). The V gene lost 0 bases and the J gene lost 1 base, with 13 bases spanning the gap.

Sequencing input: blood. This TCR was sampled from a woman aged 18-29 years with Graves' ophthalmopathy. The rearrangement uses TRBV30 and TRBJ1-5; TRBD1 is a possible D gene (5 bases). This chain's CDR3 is CAWSVWRGRSNQPQHF. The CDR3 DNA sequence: TGTGCCTGGAGTGTATGGAGGGGCCGGAGCAATCAGCCCCAGCATTTT.